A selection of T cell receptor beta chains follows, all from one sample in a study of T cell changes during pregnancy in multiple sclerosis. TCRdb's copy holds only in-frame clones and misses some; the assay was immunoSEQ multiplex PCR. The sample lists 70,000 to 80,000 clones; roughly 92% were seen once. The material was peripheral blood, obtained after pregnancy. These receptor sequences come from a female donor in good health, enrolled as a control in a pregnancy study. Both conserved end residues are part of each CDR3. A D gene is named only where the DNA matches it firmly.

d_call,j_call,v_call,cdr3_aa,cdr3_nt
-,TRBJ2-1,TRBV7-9,CASSLGSSYNEQFF,TGTGCCAGCAGCCTCGGGAGCTCCTACAATGAGCAGTTCTTC
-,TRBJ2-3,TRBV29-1,CSVEEGGSDTQYF,TGCAGCGTTGAAGAGGGGGGATCAGATACGCAGTATTTT
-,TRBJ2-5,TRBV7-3,CASSLIPGLSQETQYF,TGTGCCAGCAGCTTAATTCCAGGGCTCTCCCAAGAGACCCAGTACTTC
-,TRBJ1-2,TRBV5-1,CASSLGQPEDGYTF,TGCGCCAGCAGCTTGGGACAACCGGAGGATGGCTACACCTTC
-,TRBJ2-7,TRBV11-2,CASSLGRVYEQYF,TGTGCCAGCAGCTTAGGCAGGGTATACGAGCAGTACTTC
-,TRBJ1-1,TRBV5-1,CASSFGGTEAFF,TGCGCCAGCAGCTTCGGGGGTACTGAAGCTTTCTTT
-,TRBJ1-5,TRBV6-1,CASSELRVSGNQPQHF,TGTGCCAGCAGTGAATTGAGGGTGAGCGGCAATCAGCCCCAGCATTTT
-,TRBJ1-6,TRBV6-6,CASSYTDSDNSPLHF,TGTGCCAGCAGTTACACGGACAGCGATAATTCACCCCTCCACTTT
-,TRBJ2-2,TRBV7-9,CASSHLIEGAGELFF,TGTGCCAGCAGCCATTTAATCGAGGGCGCCGGGGAGCTGTTTTTT
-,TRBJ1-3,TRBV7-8,CASSLGGSGFSGNTIYF,TGTGCCAGCAGCTTAGGGGGTTCAGGGTTCTCTGGAAACACCATATATTTT
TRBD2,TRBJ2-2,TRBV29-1,CSVKTSGVNTGELFF,TGCAGCGTAAAGACTAGCGGGGTAAACACCGGGGAGCTGTTTTTT
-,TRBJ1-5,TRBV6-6,CASSRGRTQPQHF,TGTGCCAGCAGTCGGGGTCGGACGCAGCCCCAGCATTTT
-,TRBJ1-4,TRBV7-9,CASSLFLRDNEKLFF,TGTGCCAGCAGCTTGTTCTTGCGGGATAATGAAAAACTGTTTTTT
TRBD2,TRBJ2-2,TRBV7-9,CASSPLLLAGGDTGELFF,TGTGCCAGCAGCCCACTTCTACTAGCGGGGGGAGACACCGGGGAGCTGTTTTTT
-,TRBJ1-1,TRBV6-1,CASSETPRYTEAFF,TGTGCCAGCAGTGAAACCCCCCGGTACACTGAAGCTTTCTTT
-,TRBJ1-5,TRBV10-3,CAIKAGDGGQPQHF,TGTGCCATCAAAGCGGGGGATGGAGGACAGCCCCAGCATTTT
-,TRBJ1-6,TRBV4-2,CASSHLSSYNSPLHF,TGTGCCAGCAGCCACCTAAGCTCCTATAATTCACCCCTCCACTTT